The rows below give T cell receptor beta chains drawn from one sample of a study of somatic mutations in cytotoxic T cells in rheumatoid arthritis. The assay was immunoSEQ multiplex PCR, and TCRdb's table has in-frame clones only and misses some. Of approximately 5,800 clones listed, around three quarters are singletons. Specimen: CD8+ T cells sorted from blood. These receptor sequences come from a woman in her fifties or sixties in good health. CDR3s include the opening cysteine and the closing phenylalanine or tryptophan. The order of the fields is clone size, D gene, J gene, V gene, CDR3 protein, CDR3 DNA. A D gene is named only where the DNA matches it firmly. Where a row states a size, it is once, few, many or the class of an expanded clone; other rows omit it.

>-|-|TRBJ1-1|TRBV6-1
CASSDKMNTEAFF
TGTGCCAGCAGTGACAAAATGAACACTGAAGCTTTCTTT
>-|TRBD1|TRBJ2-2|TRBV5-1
CASSPGTGVAGELFF
TGCGCCAGCAGCCCCGGGACAGGGGTGGCCGGGGAGCTGTTTTTT
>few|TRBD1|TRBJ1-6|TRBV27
CASRTGDRGYSPLHF
TGTGCCAGCAGAACGGGGGACAGGGGGTATTCACCCCTCCACTTT
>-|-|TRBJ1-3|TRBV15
CATSRAGVGNTIYF
TGTGCCACCAGCAGAGCAGGGGTTGGAAACACCATATATTTT
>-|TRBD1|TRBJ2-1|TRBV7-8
CASSLTGGSYNEQFF
TGTGCCAGCAGCTTGACAGGGGGCTCCTACAATGAGCAGTTCTTC
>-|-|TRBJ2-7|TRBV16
CASSQSREQYF
TGTGCCAGCAGCCAGTCCCGCGAGCAGTACTTC
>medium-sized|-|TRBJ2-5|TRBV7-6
CASSLAGSGGETQYF
TGTGCCAGCAGCTTAGCAGGTTCCGGGGGAGAGACCCAGTACTTC
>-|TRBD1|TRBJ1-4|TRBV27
CASSPLQGALGEKLFF
TGTGCCAGCAGCCCTCTGCAGGGGGCTTTGGGTGAAAAACTGTTTTTT
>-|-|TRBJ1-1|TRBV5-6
CASSLGATEAFF
TGTGCCAGCAGCTTGGGGGCCACTGAAGCTTTCTTT
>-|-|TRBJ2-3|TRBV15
CATSRGGGSSTDTQYF
TGTGCCACCAGCAGAGGGGGAGGATCAAGCACAGATACGCAGTATTTT
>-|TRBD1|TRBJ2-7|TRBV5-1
CASSSLQGVKYEQYF
TGCGCCAGCAGCTCCCTCCAGGGGGTTAAATACGAGCAGTACTTC
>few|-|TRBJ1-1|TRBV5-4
CASSYPPTVMNTEAFF
TGTGCCAGCAGCTATCCTCCGACAGTTATGAACACTGAAGCTTTCTTT
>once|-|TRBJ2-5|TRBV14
CASSRNQAGGQETQYF
TGTGCCAGCAGCCGGAACCAAGCGGGCGGGCAAGAGACCCAGTACTTC
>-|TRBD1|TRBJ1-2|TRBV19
CASRGQGGDRGGYGYTF
TGTGCCAGTCGAGGTCAGGGAGGGGACAGGGGCGGCTATGGCTACACCTTC
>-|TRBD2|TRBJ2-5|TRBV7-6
CASSLAPPGSGGPSTQETQYF
TGTGCCAGCAGCTTAGCCCCCCCCGGGAGCGGGGGGCCCTCCACACAAGAGACCCAGTACTTC
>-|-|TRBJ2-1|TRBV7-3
CASSEAGGVFHEQFF
TGTGCCAGCAGCGAAGCCGGAGGGGTTTTCCATGAGCAGTTCTTC
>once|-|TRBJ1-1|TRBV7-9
CASSLQNSPEAFF
TGTGCCAGCAGCTTACAAAACAGTCCTGAAGCTTTCTTT
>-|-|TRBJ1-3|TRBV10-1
CASSGPGSSGNTIYF
TGCGCCAGCAGTGGTCCTGGCAGCTCTGGAAACACCATATATTTT
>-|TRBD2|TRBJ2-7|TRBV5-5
CASSLEVSGAYEQYF
TGTGCCAGCAGCTTGGAAGTTAGCGGGGCCTACGAGCAGTACTTC
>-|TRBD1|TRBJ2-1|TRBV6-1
CASSAGQGASYNEQFF
TGTGCCAGCAGTGCGGGACAGGGGGCCTCCTACAATGAGCAGTTCTTC
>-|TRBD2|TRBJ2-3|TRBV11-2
CASSPGTSGRGGDTQYF
TGTGCCAGCAGCCCCGGGACTAGCGGGCGGGGGGGAGATACGCAGTATTTT
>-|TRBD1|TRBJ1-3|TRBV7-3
CASRGQGENTIYF
TGTGCCAGCAGGGGACAGGGGGAAAACACCATATATTTT
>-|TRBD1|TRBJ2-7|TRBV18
CASSLTGVDEQYF
TGTGCCAGCTCACTGACAGGGGTTGACGAGCAGTACTTC
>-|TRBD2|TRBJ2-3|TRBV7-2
CASSGRGARFFTDTQYF
TGTGCCAGCAGCGGGCGGGGGGCCCGGTTTTTTACAGATACGCAGTATTTT
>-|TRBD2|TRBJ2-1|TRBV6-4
CASSDGGGANEQFF
TGTGCCAGCAGTGACGGCGGGGGGGCCAATGAGCAGTTCTTC
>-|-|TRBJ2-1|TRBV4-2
CASSQDPGVANEQFF
TGTGCCAGCAGCCAAGACCCCGGAGTAGCCAATGAGCAGTTCTTC
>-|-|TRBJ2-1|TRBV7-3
CASSGRPAGSNEQFF
TGTGCCAGCAGCGGCCGACCCGCGGGTAGTAATGAGCAGTTCTTC
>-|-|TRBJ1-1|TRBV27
CASISLGGDTEAFF
TGTGCCAGCATCTCACTCGGGGGGGACACTGAAGCTTTCTTT
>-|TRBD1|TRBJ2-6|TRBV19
CASSIGPQGAAGANVLTF
TGTGCCAGTAGTATAGGGCCACAGGGGGCGGCTGGGGCCAACGTCCTGACTTTC